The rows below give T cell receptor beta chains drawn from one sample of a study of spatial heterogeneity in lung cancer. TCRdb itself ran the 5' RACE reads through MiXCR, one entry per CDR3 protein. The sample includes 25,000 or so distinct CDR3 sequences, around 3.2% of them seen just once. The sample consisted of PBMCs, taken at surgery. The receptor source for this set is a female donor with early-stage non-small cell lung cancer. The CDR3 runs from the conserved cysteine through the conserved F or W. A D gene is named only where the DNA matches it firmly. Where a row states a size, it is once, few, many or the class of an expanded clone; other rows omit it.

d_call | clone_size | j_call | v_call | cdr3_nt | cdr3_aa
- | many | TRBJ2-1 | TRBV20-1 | TGCAGTGCCCCGAGCGCCAGGGAGCAGTTCTTC | CSAPSAREQFF
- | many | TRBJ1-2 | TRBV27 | TGTGCCAGCAGTTTATCGCGGGGAGGCTATGGCTACACCTTC | CASSLSRGGYGYTF
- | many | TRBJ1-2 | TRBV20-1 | TGCAGTGCTAGCCTCTATGGCTACACCTTC | CSASLYGYTF
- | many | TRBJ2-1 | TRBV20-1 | TGCAGTTCAAGGGAGGCCGTCTACAATGAGCAGTTCTTC | CSSREAVYNEQFF
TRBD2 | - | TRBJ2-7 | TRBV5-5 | TGTGCCAGCAGCTTGTTGACTAGCGGGAGTTTTATTTTATACGAGCAGTACTTC | CASSLLTSGSFILYEQYF
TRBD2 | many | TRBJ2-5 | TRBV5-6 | TGTGCCAGCAGCCCCGGGACTAGCGGCCCCCGAGGAGAGACCCAGTACTTC | CASSPGTSGPRGETQYF
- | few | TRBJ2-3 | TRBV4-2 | TGTGCCAGCAGCCAAGCTACTAGATGGACAGATACGCAGTATTTT | CASSQATRWTDTQYF
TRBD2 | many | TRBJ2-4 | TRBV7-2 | TGTGCCAGCAGCGCCGGACTAGCGGGAGTCGGCAAAAACATTCAGTACTTC | CASSAGLAGVGKNIQYF
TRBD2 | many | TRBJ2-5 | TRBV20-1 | TGCAGTGCTGCTATAGCGGGCCAACAAGAGACCCAGTACTTC | CSAAIAGQQETQYF
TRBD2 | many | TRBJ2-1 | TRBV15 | TGTGCCACCAGCAGAGCCTTAGCGGGAGTTTCGTGGGAGCAGTTCTTC | CATSRALAGVSWEQFF
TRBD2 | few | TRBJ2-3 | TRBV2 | TGTGCCAGCAGTGAAGCAGCTAGCGGGAGTAATACGCAGTATTTT | CASSEAASGSNTQYF
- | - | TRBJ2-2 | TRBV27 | TGTGCCAGCACCCCGACAGGGAGGGTCGGGGAGCTGTTTTTT | CASTPTGRVGELFF
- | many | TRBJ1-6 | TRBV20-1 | TGCAGTGCTAGAGCGCCCTCAGGGTTTTCACCCCTCCACTTT | CSARAPSGFSPLHF
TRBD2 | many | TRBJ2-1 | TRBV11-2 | TGTGCCAGCAGCTTAGGGACTAGTATGGCCGACTCCTACAATGAGCAGTTCTTC | CASSLGTSMADSYNEQFF
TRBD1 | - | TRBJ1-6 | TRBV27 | TGTGCCAGCCAGACCGGGACAGGGGGAACACCCCTCCACTTT | CASQTGTGGTPLHF
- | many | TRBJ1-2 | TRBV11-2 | TGTGCCAGCAGCTCACACGGGGCTAACTATGGCTACACCTTC | CASSSHGANYGYTF